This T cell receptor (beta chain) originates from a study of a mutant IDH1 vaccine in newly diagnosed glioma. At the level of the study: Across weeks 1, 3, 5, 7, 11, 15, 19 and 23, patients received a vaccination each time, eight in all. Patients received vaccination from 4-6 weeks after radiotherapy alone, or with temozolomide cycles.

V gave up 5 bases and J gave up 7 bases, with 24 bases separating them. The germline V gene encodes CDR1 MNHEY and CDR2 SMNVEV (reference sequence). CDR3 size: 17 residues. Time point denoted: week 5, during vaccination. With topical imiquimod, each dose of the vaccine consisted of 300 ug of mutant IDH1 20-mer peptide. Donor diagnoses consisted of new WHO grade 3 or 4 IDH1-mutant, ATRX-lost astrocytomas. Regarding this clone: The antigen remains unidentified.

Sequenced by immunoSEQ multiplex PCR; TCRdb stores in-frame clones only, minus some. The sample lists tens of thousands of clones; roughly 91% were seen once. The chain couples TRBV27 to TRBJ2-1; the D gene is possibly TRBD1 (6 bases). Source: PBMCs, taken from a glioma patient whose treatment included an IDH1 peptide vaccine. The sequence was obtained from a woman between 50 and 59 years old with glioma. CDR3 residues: CASSRDLRDIILNEQFF. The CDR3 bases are TGTGCCAGCAGTCGCGACCTTAGGGACATCATCCTTAATGAGCAGTTCTTC.